Described below is a single TCR beta chain sequence and its context. Original processing notes: Amplification of reference gene primers provided the estimated nucleated cell counts. Clones were sequenced by immunoSEQ multiplex PCR, and TCRdb holds only the in-frame ones, with some missing. V, J and clone size derive from that table, while D and trimming were established from the DNA sequence. The repertoire includes some 300,000 clones, about 88% of them detected once, and about 1.2% sits in the top ten. This sample is drawn from a study of blood T cell repertoires in COVID-19. The wider study: The study drew acute and convalescent COVID-19 samples from the United States, Italy and Spain. The cDNA or gDNA used as material had been derived from T cells, B-cell-depleted T cells, or PBMCs.

The CDR3 sequence is 17 residues long. The germline gives CDR1 SGHRS, CDR2 YFSETQ. Germline trimming cut 2 bases from V and 1 base from J; bases unmatched to any gene: 10. The rearrangement links TRBV5-1 to TRBJ2-3; 7 bases map to TRBD2. Sequenced input: peripheral blood. The receptor's source is a man aged 65-85 years with acute or convalescent COVID-19. The CDR3 sequence: CASSFLNRDYGTDTQYF. DNA for the CDR3: TGCGCCAGCAGCTTTCTCAACCGGGACTACGGCACAGATACGCAGTATTTT.